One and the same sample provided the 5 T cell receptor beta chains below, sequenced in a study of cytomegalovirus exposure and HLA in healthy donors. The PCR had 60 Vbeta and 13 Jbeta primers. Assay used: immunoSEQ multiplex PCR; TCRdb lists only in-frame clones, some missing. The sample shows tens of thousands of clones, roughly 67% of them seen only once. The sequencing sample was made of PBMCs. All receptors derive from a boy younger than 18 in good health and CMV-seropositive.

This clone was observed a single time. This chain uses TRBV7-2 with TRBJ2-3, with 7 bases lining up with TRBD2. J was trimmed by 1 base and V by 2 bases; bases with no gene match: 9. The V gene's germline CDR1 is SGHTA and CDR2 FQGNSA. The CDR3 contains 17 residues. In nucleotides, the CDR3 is TGTGCCAGCAGCTTAAACGTCAGGAGCGGGGGCACAGATACGCAGTATTTT. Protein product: CASSLNVRSGGTDTQYF.

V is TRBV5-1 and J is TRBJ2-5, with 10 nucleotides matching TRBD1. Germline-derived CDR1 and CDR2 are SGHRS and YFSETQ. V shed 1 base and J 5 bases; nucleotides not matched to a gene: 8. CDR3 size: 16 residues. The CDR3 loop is CASSLLETGGSETQYF. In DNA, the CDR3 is TGCGCCAGCAGCTTGCTCGAGACAGGGGGCTCGGAGACCCAGTACTTC.

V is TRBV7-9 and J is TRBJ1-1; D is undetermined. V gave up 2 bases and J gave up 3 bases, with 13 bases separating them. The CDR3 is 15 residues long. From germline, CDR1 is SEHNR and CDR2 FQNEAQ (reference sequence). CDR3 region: CASSLKVVEDTEAFF. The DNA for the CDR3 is TGTGCCAGCAGCTTAAAGGTCGTGGAGGACACTGAAGCTTTCTTT.

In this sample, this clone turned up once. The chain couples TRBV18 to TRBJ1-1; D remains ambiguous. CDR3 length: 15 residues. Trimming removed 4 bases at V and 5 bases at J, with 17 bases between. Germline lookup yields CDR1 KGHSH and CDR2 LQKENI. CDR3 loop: CASSQASGFQTEAFF. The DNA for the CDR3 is TGTGCCAGCTCACAAGCAAGCGGTTTTCAGACTGAAGCTTTCTTT.

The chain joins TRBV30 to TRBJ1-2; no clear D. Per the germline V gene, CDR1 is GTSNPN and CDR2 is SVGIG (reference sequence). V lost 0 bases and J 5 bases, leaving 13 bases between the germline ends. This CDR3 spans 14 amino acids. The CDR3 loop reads CAWSVLAGGYGYTF. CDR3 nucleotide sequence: TGTGCCTGGAGTGTACTTGCGGGCGGGTATGGCTACACCTTC.